Sequencing of this T cell receptor (beta chain) was carried out in a study of T cells expressing NK-cell markers (dated by TCRdb to about 2020). Context from the whole study: In sorted CD3+CD56+NKG2C+, CD3+CD56+NKG2C- and CD3+CD56-NKG2C+ T-cell subsets from 8 or 9 donors, TCR beta-chain repertoires were profiled. Seven of the eight sequenced donors were HCMV-seropositive and one was HCMV-seronegative. The libraries were sequenced on Illumina HiSeq 2000/2500, MiSeq or NextSeq, producing 2 x 150 bp reads. Randomly selected healthy volunteers, three men and five women, were used as the eight sequenced donors.

Taken from the germline V gene, the CDR1 and CDR2 loops are MDHEN and SYDVKM. Including cysteine and phenylalanine, the CDR3 has 14 amino acids. Only the protein is available. Regarding this clonotype: What antigen it recognizes has not been identified.

Overall study outcomes, separate from this receptor: Whether the expanded NKG2C-expressing T cell clones were specific for HCMV antigens remained unclear. Those dominant clonotypes were again the most abundant among CD3+CD56-NKG2C+ cells in several donors, at about 25-65%. In six donors, the dominant CD3+CD56+NKG2C+ clonotypes ranked among the top 10 CD8+ clonotypes, making up roughly 1.0-7.5% of CD8+ T cells.

HCMV serostatus was determined by detecting HCMV-specific IgG in serum with a commercial ELISA kit. Ficoll density gradient centrifugation was used to isolate peripheral blood mononuclear cells from blood. The run used an Illumina HiSeq 2000. The TCR beta cDNA libraries were made using 5'RACE template switching, a step that added both a universal primer site and unique molecular identifiers. Priming for cDNA synthesis came from the TCR beta constant segment, and two successive PCR amplification steps followed. The authors' analysis ran thus. Reads were demultiplexed and grouped by UMI with MIGEC, and clonotypes were assembled and quantified with MiTCR. To remove erroneous sequences, TCR cDNA sequences were retained only when supported by two or more reads. The tcR package was used for downstream repertoire analysis, with clonotypes matched between fractions based on CDR3 nucleotide sequence plus V segment. VDJmatch was used to annotate antigen specificity against VDJdb, with one amino acid substitution allowed in CDR3. TCRdb reprocessed the reads and assigns one entry to each CDR3 protein sequence, leaving out DNA. The V and J calls were determined by TCRdb, not by the authors. The table for this sample shows a few hundred thousand distinct CDR3 sequences. The top ten clones comprise roughly 5.5% of the sample.

The sequence links TRBV28 to TRBJ2-3; the TCRdb call, TRBD1, lacks DNA for checking. This clonotype was obtained from a man aged 18 to 70 in good health. The sequenced material came from blood T cells: a sorted CD56 or NKG2C T cell subset, CD4+ or CD8+ T cells, or bulk PBMC T cells (not recorded which). CDR3 loop: CASSFPLRFDTQYF.